The rows below give T cell receptor beta chains drawn from one sample of a study of blood T cell repertoires in COVID-19. The method was immunoSEQ multiplex PCR; TCRdb's version includes in-frame clones alone and lacks a portion of them. The repertoire includes a few hundred thousand clones, over 75% of them detected once, and 0.95% to 1.3% sits in the top ten. Material for sequencing was PBMCs or T cells enriched from blood (not recorded which). These receptors were taken from a man between 25 and 39 years old who had recovered from COVID-19. The CDR3 runs from the conserved cysteine through the conserved F or W. A D gene is named only where the DNA matches it firmly. For some rows the clone size is stated as once, few or many, or as a class when expanded; others skip it.

>13|TRBV3-1/TRBV3-2|.|.|TRBJ1-5
CASSGPGFQPQHF
TGTGCCAGCAGCGGGCCGGGATTTCAGCCCCAGCATTTT
>14|TRBV30|TRBD2|.|TRBJ2-1
CARSRLAPYNEQFF
TGTGCCCGCTCGAGACTAGCGCCTTACAATGAGCAGTTCTTC
>14|TRBV7-9|.|once|TRBJ1-1
CASSLASGDTEAFF
TGTGCCAGCAGCCTTGCATCCGGGGACACTGAAGCTTTCTTT
>18|TRBV27|TRBD2|.|TRBJ2-4
CASGRLLAGALAKNIQYF
TGTGCCAGCGGGAGGCTACTAGCGGGAGCGTTGGCCAAAAACATTCAGTACTTC
>13|TRBV10-3|TRBD1|.|TRBJ2-7
CAIRGQGANEQYF
TGTGCCATCAGGGGACAGGGGGCCAACGAGCAGTACTTC
>15|TRBV28|TRBD1|.|TRBJ1-6
CASRDRFMVDSPLHF
TGTGCCAGCAGGGACAGGTTTATGGTTGATTCACCCCTCCACTTT
>15|TRBV9|.|.|TRBJ1-6
CASSASEGGRAPLHF
TGTGCCAGCAGCGCATCCGAGGGCGGGAGGGCACCCCTCCACTTT
>16|TRBV6-1|TRBD1|.|TRBJ2-5
CASSEEYWDRGETQYF
TGTGCCAGCAGTGAAGAATATTGGGACAGGGGGGAGACCCAGTACTTC
>13|TRBV6-6|.|.|TRBJ1-1
CASSYGRGGEAFF
TGTGCCAGCAGTTACGGGAGAGGGGGTGAAGCTTTCTTT
>17|TRBV10-1|TRBD1|few|TRBJ2-5
CASRGCRDRGSEETQYF
TGCGCCAGCAGGGGGTGCCGGGACAGGGGCTCTGAAGAGACCCAGTACTTC
>15|TRBV5-5|TRBD1|.|TRBJ2-2
CASSLGTGHTGELFF
TGTGCCAGCAGCTTGGGGACAGGGCACACCGGGGAGCTGTTTTTT
>16|TRBV25-1|TRBD1|.|TRBJ1-5
CASSEYILTGAQPQHF
TGTGCCAGCAGTGAATATATTCTGACAGGGGCTCAGCCCCAGCATTTT
>14|TRBV5-4|.|.|TRBJ1-1
CASSWGGTGTEAFF
TGTGCCAGCAGCTGGGGGGGGACGGGCACTGAAGCTTTCTTT
>13|TRBV12-3/TRBV12-4|.|.|TRBJ2-5
CASSYGNSGEAYF
TGTGCCAGCAGTTATGGGAATAGCGGAGAGGCGTACTTC
>15|TRBV7-2|TRBD1|.|TRBJ2-7
CASSSQTGISYEQYF
TGTGCCAGCAGCTCTCAGACAGGGATAAGCTACGAGCAGTACTTC
>14|TRBV24-1|.|.|TRBJ1-2
CATSDQQGGNGYTF
TGTGCCACCAGTGATCAACAGGGTGGGAATGGCTACACCTTC
>16|TRBV7-8|TRBD2|.|TRBJ2-7
CASSSAWTSGSREQYF
TGTGCCAGCAGCTCCGCCTGGACTAGCGGGAGTCGTGAGCAGTACTTC
>17|TRBV29-1|TRBD2|.|TRBJ2-7
CSVEGLSGSGASYEQYF
TGCAGCGTTGAAGGCCTTAGCGGGTCGGGAGCCTCCTACGAGCAGTACTTC
>13|TRBV12-3/TRBV12-4|.|.|TRBJ1-5
CASSPGGTNIRHF
TGTGCCAGCAGTCCGGGGGGAACGAATATAAGGCATTTT
>12|TRBV19|.|.|TRBJ2-1
CASSISGFEQFF
TGTGCCAGTAGTATCTCGGGTTTCGAGCAGTTCTTC
>13|TRBV7-9|.|.|TRBJ1-1
CASSLPGDTEAFF
TGTGCCAGCAGCTTGCCGGGTGACACTGAAGCTTTCTTT
>16|TRBV5-1|.|.|TRBJ2-1
CASSPRSGSSYNEQFF
TGCGCCAGCAGCCCACGTAGCGGAAGCTCCTACAATGAGCAGTTCTTC
>14|TRBV19|.|.|TRBJ1-1
CASSIGGSNTEAFF
TGTGCCAGTAGTATAGGAGGGTCGAACACTGAAGCTTTCTTT
>14|TRBV15|TRBD1|.|TRBJ2-7
CATSRPGQGHEQYF
TGTGCCACCAGCAGACCGGGACAGGGTCACGAGCAGTACTTC
>15|TRBV7-9|.|.|TRBJ1-5
CAISPGGVGNQPQHF
TGTGCCATAAGCCCTGGGGGGGTCGGCAATCAGCCCCAGCATTTT
>14|TRBV19|TRBD1|.|TRBJ1-5
CASSWTGSDQPQHF
TGTGCCAGTAGCTGGACAGGGAGCGATCAGCCCCAGCATTTT
>16|TRBV19|.|.|TRBJ1-4
CASSIRVLTGNEKLFF
TGTGCCAGTAGTATTAGGGTCCTTACGGGGAATGAAAAACTGTTTTTT
>15|TRBV9|.|.|TRBJ2-3
CASNPEGADTDTQYF
TGTGCCAGCAACCCGGAGGGAGCTGATACAGATACGCAGTATTTT
>16|TRBV28|TRBD2|.|TRBJ2-2
CASSSSGTRRSGELFF
TGTGCCAGCAGTAGCTCCGGGACTAGACGCTCCGGGGAGCTGTTTTTT
>13|TRBV7-3|.|.|TRBJ1-1
CASASQMNTEAFF
TGTGCCAGCGCATCACAAATGAACACTGAAGCTTTCTTT
>14|TRBV19|TRBD1|.|TRBJ2-7
CASSRDREGFQQYF
TGTGCCAGTAGTAGAGACAGGGAAGGGTTTCAGCAGTACTTC
>13|TRBV18|TRBD1|once|TRBJ1-1
CASSPGVTGVAFF
TGTGCCAGCTCACCGGGAGTTACAGGGGTGGCTTTCTTT
>17|TRBV4-1|TRBD2|.|TRBJ2-2
CASSPGLAGGNTGELFF
TGCGCCAGCAGCCCGGGACTAGCGGGAGGGAACACCGGGGAGCTGTTTTTT
>15|TRBV5-6|.|once|TRBJ1-4
CASSLGSGGNEKLFF
TGTGCCAGCAGCCTGGGGTCGGGTGGTAATGAAAAACTGTTTTTT
>15|TRBV11-2|.|.|TRBJ1-1
CASNPSEGVNYEAFF
TGTGCCAGCAACCCCTCAGAGGGGGTGAACTATGAAGCTTTCTTT
>13|TRBV29-1|TRBD1|.|TRBJ1-1
CSHRLQGDTEAFF
TGCAGCCACCGACTACAGGGGGACACTGAAGCTTTCTTT